This T cell receptor (beta chain) is drawn from a study of a mutant IDH1 vaccine in newly diagnosed glioma. Study context: Across weeks 1, 3, 5, 7, 11, 15, 19 and 23, patients received a vaccination each time, eight in all. Earlier therapy was either radiotherapy, temozolomide, or both, and most got both. Treated patients comprised 62.5% males and about 38% females, mean age roughly 43 years. Study results and limitations: Pseudoprogression apparently lacked any relation to changes in top peripheral T cell clonotypes.

This clone was seen a handful of times. Antigen specificity is unknown. Regarding time point: week 5, during vaccination. The content of each vaccine dose was 300 ug of mutant IDH1 20-mer peptide, and topical imiquimod accompanied it. Sequencing was performed with immunoSEQ multiplex PCR; in TCRdb, only in-frame clones are kept and a portion is missing. The data hold around 50,000 clones, with 85% to 90% observed a single time. The germline V and J ends were trimmed by 8 bases and 9 bases, with 17 bases remaining between them. Looked up from germline, CDR1 is SNHLY and CDR2 is FYNNEI. This CDR3 has 13 residues.

The specimen was PBMCs, collected from a glioma patient whose treatment included an IDH1 peptide vaccine. This chain joins TRBV2 and TRBJ2-1; perhaps D is TRBD1 or TRBD2 (6 bases each). The clonotype originates from a middle-aged woman with glioma. CDR3: CASGGGGATEQFF. CDR3 DNA sequence: TGTGCCAGCGGAGGGGGAGGTGCAACTGAGCAGTTCTTC.